Below, 9 T cell receptor beta chains from the same sample are listed, as sequenced in a study of cytomegalovirus exposure and HLA in healthy donors (TCRdb year 2017). To prepare the library, the immunoSEQ multiplex PCR assay was applied. The multiplex PCR relied on a mix of 60 forward primers for TCR Vbeta segments and 13 reverse primers for TCR Jbeta segments. Held by TCRdb, this immuneACCESS table contains in-frame sequences only and omits some clones. Under half of the omission traces to an unresolved V gene where checked; the cause of the rest is unknown. This sample has more than 150,000 clones in its table, and 82% of those were observed once. More than 1.5% of the sample is held by the ten biggest clonotypes. Input material: PBMCs. The receptor set was obtained from a middle-aged man in good health and CMV-seronegative.

The CDR3 DNA reads TGTGCCAGCAGCTTAGGCGACAGGGGGAGATACGAGCAGTACTTC. Its protein is CASSLGDRGRYEQYF. The chain uses TRBV11-2 and TRBJ2-7; TRBD1 agrees at 9 bases. CDR1 SGHAT and CDR2 FQNNGV come from the germline V gene. V was clipped by 1 base and J by 4 bases; unmatched bases: 5. CDR3 length: 15 residues.

This rearrangement joins TRBV28 to TRBJ2-1, with D possibly being TRBD2 (6 bases). The CDR3 has 16 residues. V was shortened by 1 base and J by 1 base, with 11 bases between the two germline ends. Germline V gene data show CDR1 as MDHEN and CDR2 as SYDVKM. This chain's CDR3 is CASSLLGRGSYNEQFF. For the CDR3, the DNA is TGTGCCAGCAGTTTATTAGGGCGGGGATCCTACAATGAGCAGTTCTTC.

The rearrangement joins TRBV14 to TRBJ1-6; D unclear. Trimming left V 0 bases short and J 6 bases short, with 6 bases between. Germline CDR1 SGHDN, CDR2 FVKESK. The CDR3 has 14 amino acids. The DNA for the CDR3 is TGTGCCAGCAGCCAAGACCTTCTTAATTCACCCCTCCACTTT. Translating gives CASSQDLLNSPLHF.

This chain links TRBV27 with TRBJ2-5; 8 bases align to TRBD1. The V gene's germline CDR1 is MNHEY and CDR2 SMNVEV (reference sequence). Losses at the gene ends were 7 bases for V and 2 bases for J; bases not matched to a gene: 6. The CDR3 totals 14 residues. CDR3 coding DNA: TGTGCCAGCACTCAAGGACAGGGACAAGAGACCCAGTACTTC. It translates to CASTQGQGQETQYF.

The rearrangement joins TRBV19 to TRBJ1-3; possible D gene TRBD1, 6 bases. The V and J ends lost 2 bases and 4 bases respectively, with 9 bases between them. This CDR3 comprises 14 residues. Germline assignment: CDR1 LNHDA and CDR2 SQIVND (reference sequence). The CDR3 coding sequence is TGTGCCAGTAGTATACAGGGGAGAGGAAACACCATATATTTT. Translation gives CASSIQGRGNTIYF.

The chain combines TRBV15 with TRBJ2-5, with D possibly matching TRBD1 (6 bases). Trimming removed 5 bases at V and 5 bases at J, with 12 bases between. CDR3 length equals 13 residues. Germline V gives CDR1 LNHNV, CDR2 YYDKDF (reference sequence). The CDR3 DNA follows: TGTGCCACCAGCGGGCGTAGGGGGGAGACCCAGTACTTC. As protein: CATSGRRGETQYF.

The genes are TRBV5-1 and TRBJ1-4, with D uncertain. Germline values: CDR1 SGHRS, CDR2 YFSETQ. The V gene lost 0 bases and the J gene lost 0 bases, with 6 bases spanning the gap. CDR3 length: 15 residues. The CDR3: CASSLERATNEKLFF. CDR3 nucleotides: TGCGCCAGCAGCTTGGAGAGGGCAACTAATGAAAAACTGTTTTTT.

The genes are TRBV9 and TRBJ2-7; no firm D call. The V end lost 0 bases, the J end lost 5 bases, and 18 bases lay between the germline ends. The CDR3 runs to 16 residues. Per the germline V gene, CDR1 is SGDLS and CDR2 is YYNGEE. CDR3 nucleotides: TGTGCCAGCAGCGTAGTAGTGAACAGTAACGTCCACGAGCAGTACTTC. Its protein product is CASSVVVNSNVHEQYF.

The rearrangement links TRBV6-1 to TRBJ1-4; unclear D gene. The germline V gene has CDR1 MNHNS and CDR2 SASEGT. V was trimmed by 11 bases and J by 8 bases, leaving 24 bases between them. The CDR3 contains 15 residues. The CDR3 coding sequence is TGTGCCGCCAGAAGTGGGTCGGGAGGAGAGGAAAAACTGTTTTTT. Amino acids: CAARSGSGGEEKLFF.